The rows below give T cell receptor beta chains drawn from one sample of a study of cytomegalovirus exposure and HLA in healthy donors. The repertoire was sequenced with immunoSEQ multiplex PCR; TCRdb's copy has only in-frame clones and lacks some. The table records 95,000 to 150,000 clones, around 66% of them present only once. Sequencing was performed on PBMCs. The receptors were gathered from a man aged 18-30 years in good health and CMV-seronegative. CDR3s include the opening cysteine and the closing phenylalanine or tryptophan. Each record gives: J gene, V gene, clone size, D gene, CDR3 protein, CDR3 DNA. The D gene is left open where the match is weak. Expanded clones get a size class; other rows say once, few or many, or leave the size out.

>TRBJ1-5|TRBV7-9|few|-
CASSLSVGREPQHF
TGTGCCAGCAGCTTATCGGTGGGGAGGGAGCCCCAGCATTTT
>TRBJ2-7|TRBV14|-|-
CASSQDSYEQYF
TGTGCCAGCAGCCAAGACAGCTACGAGCAGTACTTC
>TRBJ1-3|TRBV6-5|-|TRBD1
CASGAGGLEGNTIYF
TGTGCCAGCGGCGCAGGGGGCTTGGAAGGAAACACCATATATTTT
>TRBJ1-1|TRBV6-5|-|-
CASSRGLYTEAFF
TGTGCCAGCAGTCGAGGACTTTACACTGAAGCTTTCTTT
>TRBJ2-1|TRBV18|-|TRBD2
CASSDGREEDEQFF
TGTGCCAGCTCCGACGGTCGGGAGGAGGATGAGCAGTTCTTC
>TRBJ1-2|TRBV19|-|-
CASSIQAGKAGYTF
TGTGCCAGTAGTATACAGGCAGGGAAGGCTGGCTACACCTTC
>TRBJ2-1|TRBV27|-|TRBD1
CASSFLRTGQLFNEQFF
TGTGCCAGCAGTTTTCTAAGGACGGGACAGCTGTTCAATGAGCAGTTCTTC
>TRBJ2-1|TRBV7-6|-|TRBD1
CASSLGTGWTNEQFF
TGTGCCAGCAGCTTAGGGACAGGGTGGACCAATGAGCAGTTCTTC
>TRBJ1-4|TRBV28|-|TRBD1
CASSKPGTGVNEKLFF
TGTGCCAGCAGTAAACCGGGGACAGGCGTTAATGAAAAACTGTTTTTT
>TRBJ1-1|TRBV6-1|-|TRBD1
CASNLRQGMNTEAFF
TGTGCCAGCAATCTACGACAGGGTATGAACACTGAAGCTTTCTTT
>TRBJ2-3|TRBV7-7|-|TRBD1
CASSSDRGPTDTQYF
TGTGCCAGCAGCTCGGACAGGGGGCCTACAGATACGCAGTATTTT
>TRBJ1-5|TRBV6-6|-|TRBD1
CASRDREGQPQHF
TGTGCCAGCCGGGACAGGGAGGGTCAGCCCCAGCATTTT
>TRBJ1-1|TRBV7-8|few|-
CASSLMGGLNTEAFF
TGTGCCAGCAGCTTAATGGGGGGGTTGAACACTGAAGCTTTCTTT
>TRBJ1-3|TRBV21-1|-|-
CASSTATEKITIYF
TGTGCCAGCAGCACCGCGACAGAGAAGATCACCATATATTTT
>TRBJ2-1|TRBV9|-|-
CASREVSGNEQFF
TGTGCCAGCAGGGAGGTAAGCGGCAATGAGCAGTTCTTC
>TRBJ2-7|TRBV7-9|once|-
CASSLGWGSEQYF
TGTGCCAGCAGCTTAGGGTGGGGCTCCGAACAGTACTTC
>TRBJ1-5|TRBV28|-|-
CASSSRVYSNQPQHF
TGTGCCAGCAGTAGCAGGGTCTATAGCAATCAGCCCCAGCATTTT
>TRBJ1-4|TRBV7-2|-|-
CASSLGTRRNEKLFF
TGTGCCAGCAGCCTCGGGACACGGCGAAATGAAAAACTGTTTTTT
>TRBJ2-2|TRBV6-5|-|-
CASSYSSLGRTGELFF
TGTGCCAGCAGTTACTCATCGCTAGGGAGAACCGGGGAGCTGTTTTTT
>TRBJ2-7|TRBV5-1|-|TRBD1
CASSLWDRPAYEQYF
TGCGCCAGCAGCTTGTGGGACAGGCCTGCCTACGAGCAGTACTTC
>TRBJ2-7|TRBV10-3|-|-
CAAGTIYEQYF
TGTGCCGCCGGGACAATATACGAGCAGTACTTC
>TRBJ2-3|TRBV5-1|-|TRBD1
CASSFKQGVGTDTQYF
TGCGCCAGCAGCTTCAAACAGGGGGTGGGCACAGATACGCAGTATTTT
>TRBJ1-5|TRBV7-9|few|-
CSSSLGAGGNQPQHF
TGTTCCAGCAGCTTAGGGGCAGGGGGCAATCAGCCCCAGCATTTT
>TRBJ2-3|TRBV10-3|-|-
CAIRQSSTDTQYF
TGTGCCATCAGGCAGTCCAGCACAGATACGCAGTATTTT
>TRBJ1-1|TRBV18|-|-
CASSPDGRENTEAFF
TGTGCCAGCTCACCAGACGGCAGGGAGAACACTGAAGCTTTCTTT
>TRBJ1-2|TRBV19|-|-
CASSPGRILNYGYTF
TGTGCCAGTAGTCCCGGGAGGATCCTTAACTATGGCTACACCTTC
>TRBJ2-7|TRBV5-4|few|TRBD2
CASSRGLAGRYEQYF
TGTGCCAGCAGCCGGGGGCTAGCGGGTAGGTACGAGCAGTACTTC
>TRBJ1-3|TRBV9|few|-
CASSVGGGGFSGNTIYF
TGTGCCAGCAGCGTAGGGGGGGGCGGCTTCTCTGGAAACACCATATATTTT
>TRBJ2-7|TRBV19|-|TRBD2
CASSPRAGGQYF
TGTGCCAGTAGTCCTAGAGCGGGAGGGCAGTACTTC
>TRBJ1-1|TRBV5-6|-|-
CASSLKHGALNTEAFF
TGTGCCAGCAGCTTGAAGCACGGTGCCCTGAACACTGAAGCTTTCTTT
>TRBJ2-5|TRBV18|few|TRBD1
CASSVTGGWETQYF
TGTGCCAGCTCAGTAACAGGGGGCTGGGAGACCCAGTACTTC
>TRBJ2-7|TRBV7-9|-|-
CASSFDRGSKAEQYF
TGTGCCAGCAGCTTCGATCGGGGGTCTAAGGCCGAGCAGTACTTC
>TRBJ2-7|TRBV5-1|-|-
CASSLTAPRGSYEQYF
TGCGCCAGCAGCTTGACGGCCCCGCGAGGTTCCTACGAGCAGTACTTC
>TRBJ1-1|TRBV13|-|-
CASSPASGVTEAFF
TGTGCCAGCAGCCCCGCCTCAGGGGTCACTGAAGCTTTCTTT
>TRBJ2-7|TRBV30|-|TRBD2
CACVSGTSGASPYYEQYF
TGTGCCTGCGTCTCCGGGACTAGCGGGGCTTCCCCCTACTACGAGCAGTACTTC
>TRBJ2-5|TRBV30|-|-
CAWRDRETQYF
TGTGCCTGGAGAGATAGAGAGACCCAGTACTTC
>TRBJ2-5|TRBV6-5|-|-
CASSYKGSRETQYF
TGTGCCAGCAGTTACAAAGGGAGTCGGGAGACCCAGTACTTC
>TRBJ1-1|TRBV6-6|-|-
CASRLNWAGEAFF
TGTGCCAGCAGGCTAAACTGGGCTGGAGAAGCTTTCTTT
>TRBJ2-5|TRBV6-1|few|TRBD2
CASSEWVGGIQETQYF
TGTGCCAGCAGTGAATGGGTCGGGGGGATCCAAGAGACCCAGTACTTC
>TRBJ1-1|TRBV5-8|-|-
CASSRPGSPLNTEAFF
TGTGCCAGCAGCCGTCCGGGATCACCCTTGAACACTGAAGCTTTCTTT
>TRBJ1-2|TRBV7-9|-|-
CASSSTVYGYTF
TGTGCCAGCAGCTCGACAGTCTATGGCTACACCTTC
>TRBJ2-5|TRBV6-5|-|-
CASRIPGTQETQYF
TGTGCCAGCAGGATACCGGGAACTCAAGAGACCCAGTACTTC